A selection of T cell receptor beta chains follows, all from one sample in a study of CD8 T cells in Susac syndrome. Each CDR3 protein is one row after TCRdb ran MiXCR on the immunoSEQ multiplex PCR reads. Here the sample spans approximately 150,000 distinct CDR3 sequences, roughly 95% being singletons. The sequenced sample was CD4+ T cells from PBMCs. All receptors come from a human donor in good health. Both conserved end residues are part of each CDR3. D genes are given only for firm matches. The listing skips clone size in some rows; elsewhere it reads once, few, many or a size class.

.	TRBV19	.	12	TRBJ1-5	CASSPTRQPQHF	TGTGCCAGTAGTCCGACTCGGCAGCCCCAGCATTTT
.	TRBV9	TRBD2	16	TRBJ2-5	CASSAHPSGGGETQYF	TGTGCCAGCAGCGCTCACCCGAGCGGGGGGGGAGAGACCCAGTACTTC
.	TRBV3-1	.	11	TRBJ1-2	CASSHGNGYTF	TGTGCCAGCAGCCACGGGAATGGCTACACCTTC
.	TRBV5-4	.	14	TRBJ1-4	CASSPQATNEKLFF	TGTGCCAGCAGCCCACAGGCAACTAATGAAAAACTGTTTTTT
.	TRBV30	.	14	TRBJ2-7	CASSRAPSSYEQYF	TGTGCCTCCTCTCGGGCTCCGAGCTCCTACGAGCAGTACTTC
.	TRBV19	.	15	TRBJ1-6	CASRPGGLRNSPLHF	TGTGCCAGCCGTCCTGGGGGTTTAAGGAATTCACCCCTCCACTTT
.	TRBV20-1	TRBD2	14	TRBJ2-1	CSAVSGGAYNEQFF	TGCAGTGCCGTAAGCGGGGGAGCCTACAATGAGCAGTTCTTC
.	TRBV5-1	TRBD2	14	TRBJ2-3	CASTRLAGTDTQYF	TGCGCCAGCACCCGACTAGCGGGTACAGATACGCAGTATTTT
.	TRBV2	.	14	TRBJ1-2	CASSEQEGIGGYTF	TGTGCCAGCAGTGAACAGGAGGGAATTGGTGGCTACACCTTC
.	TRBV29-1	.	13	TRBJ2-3	CSVEVQATDTQYF	TGCAGCGTTGAAGTTCAGGCCACAGATACGCAGTATTTT
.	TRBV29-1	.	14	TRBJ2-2	CSVYKEGNTGELFF	TGCAGCGTGTACAAGGAGGGGAACACCGGGGAGCTGTTTTTT
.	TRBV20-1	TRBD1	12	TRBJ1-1	CSAPGQGTEAFF	TGCAGTGCACCCGGACAGGGAACTGAAGCTTTCTTT
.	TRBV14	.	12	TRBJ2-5	CASSQDRQTQYF	TGTGCCAGCAGCCAAGATAGGCAGACCCAGTACTTC
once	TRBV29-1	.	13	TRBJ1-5	CSVGENWNQPQHF	TGCAGCGTGGGGGAAAACTGGAATCAGCCCCAGCATTTT
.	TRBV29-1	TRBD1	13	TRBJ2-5	CSVSGGAWETQYF	TGCAGCGTGTCAGGGGGCGCTTGGGAGACCCAGTACTTC
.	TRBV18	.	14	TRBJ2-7	CASSPAGKAYEQYF	TGTGCCAGCTCACCGGCAGGGAAGGCCTACGAGCAGTACTTC
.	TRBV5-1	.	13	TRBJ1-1	CASSQLTNTEAFF	TGCGCCAGCAGCCAGTTGACGAACACTGAAGCTTTCTTT
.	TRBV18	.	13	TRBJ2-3	CASSPRNFDTQYF	TGTGCCAGCTCACCTAGAAACTTCGATACGCAGTATTTT
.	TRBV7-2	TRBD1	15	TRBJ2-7	CASSLVGQIYYEQYF	TGTGCCAGCAGCTTAGTGGGACAGATTTACTACGAGCAGTACTTC
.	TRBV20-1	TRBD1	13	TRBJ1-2	CSAGTGGTYGYTF	TGCAGTGCCGGGACAGGGGGCACCTATGGCTACACCTTC
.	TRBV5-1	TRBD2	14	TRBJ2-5	CASSFGTSEETQYF	TGCGCCAGCAGCTTCGGGACTAGCGAGGAGACCCAGTACTTC
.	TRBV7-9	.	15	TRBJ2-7	CASSGNRQNYYEQYF	TGTGCCAGCAGCGGAAACCGACAGAACTACTACGAGCAGTACTTC
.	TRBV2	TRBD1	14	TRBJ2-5	CASSLGQWEETQYF	TGTGCCAGCAGCCTGGGACAGTGGGAAGAGACCCAGTACTTC
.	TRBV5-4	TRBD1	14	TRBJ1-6	CASSLDRDNSPLHF	TGTGCCAGCAGTCTCGACAGGGATAATTCACCCCTCCACTTT
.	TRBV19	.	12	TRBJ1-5	CASSPRRQPQHF	TGTGCCAGTAGTCCCCGTAGGCAGCCCCAGCATTTT
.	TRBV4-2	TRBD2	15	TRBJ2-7	CASSQPSGGDYEQYF	TGTGCCAGCAGCCAACCGAGCGGGGGAGACTACGAGCAGTACTTC
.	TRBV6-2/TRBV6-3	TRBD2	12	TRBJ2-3	CASSYYRGGSAF	TGTGCCAGCAGTTACTACCGCGGGGGTTCAGCTTTT
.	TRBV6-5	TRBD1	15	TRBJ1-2	CASSLSGGHNYGYTF	TGTGCCAGCAGCTTATCAGGGGGCCACAACTATGGCTACACCTTC
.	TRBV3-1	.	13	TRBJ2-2	CASSPGVGLELFF	TGTGCCAGCAGCCCTGGCGTTGGTTTGGAGCTGTTTTTT
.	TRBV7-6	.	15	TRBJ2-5	CASSLPQGYQETQYF	TGTGCCAGCAGCTTACCGCAAGGGTACCAAGAGACCCAGTACTTC
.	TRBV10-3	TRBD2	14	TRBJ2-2	CAIKSGVNTGELFF	TGTGCCATCAAAAGCGGGGTGAACACCGGGGAGCTGTTTTTT
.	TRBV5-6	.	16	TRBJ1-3	CASSFGGASSGNTIYF	TGTGCCAGCAGCTTCGGAGGGGCGAGCTCTGGAAACACCATATATTTT
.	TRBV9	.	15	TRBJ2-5	CASSVVPSFEGTQYF	TGTGCCAGCAGCGTAGTCCCATCATTTGAGGGGACCCAGTACTTC
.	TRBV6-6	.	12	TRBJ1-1	CASSYSASGAFF	TGTGCCAGCAGTTACTCGGCCAGTGGAGCTTTCTTT
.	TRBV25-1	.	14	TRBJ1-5	CASSEYWGNQPQHF	TGTGCCAGCAGTGAATACTGGGGCAATCAGCCCCAGCATTTT
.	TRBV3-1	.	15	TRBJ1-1	CASSQGLRGNTEAFF	TGTGCCAGCAGCCAAGGGCTTCGGGGTAACACTGAAGCTTTCTTT
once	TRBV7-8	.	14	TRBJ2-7	CASSFSRVDHEQYF	TGTGCCAGCAGCTTTTCCAGGGTAGACCACGAGCAGTACTTC
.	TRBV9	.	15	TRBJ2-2	CASSVVAGFGGELFF	TGTGCCAGCAGCGTAGTAGCAGGGTTCGGCGGGGAGCTGTTTTTT
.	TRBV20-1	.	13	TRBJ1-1	CSAQDGSNTEAFF	TGCAGTGCTCAGGACGGATCGAACACTGAAGCTTTCTTT
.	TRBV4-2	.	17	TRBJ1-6	CASSQDWGASLDSPLHF	TGTGCCAGCAGCCAAGATTGGGGGGCCAGCTTGGATTCACCCCTCCACTTT
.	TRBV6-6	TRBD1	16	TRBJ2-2	CASTDGTGLSTGELFF	TGTGCCAGCACAGATGGGACAGGGCTCTCCACCGGGGAGCTGTTTTTT
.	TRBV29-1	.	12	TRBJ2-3	CSVENLGYTQYF	TGCAGCGTTGAGAACCTCGGCTATACGCAGTATTTT
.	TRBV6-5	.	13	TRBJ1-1	CASSPSSYTEAFF	TGTGCCAGCAGCCCCTCTTCGTACACTGAAGCTTTCTTT
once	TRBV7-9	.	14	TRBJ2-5	CASSLVLASGTQYF	TGTGCCAGCAGCTTAGTATTAGCTTCTGGGACCCAGTACTTC
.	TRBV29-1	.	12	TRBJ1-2	CSVVGQGYGYTF	TGCAGCGTTGTGGGGCAGGGCTATGGCTACACCTTC
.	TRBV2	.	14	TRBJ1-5	CASTKAFSNQPQHF	TGTGCCAGCACGAAGGCTTTTAGCAATCAGCCCCAGCATTTT
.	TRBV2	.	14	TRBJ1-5	CASSQSTSNQPQHF	TGTGCCAGCAGTCAAAGCACTAGCAATCAGCCCCAGCATTTT
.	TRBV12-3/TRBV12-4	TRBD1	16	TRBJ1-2	CASSPGQGASNYGYTF	TGTGCCAGCAGCCCGGGACAGGGGGCTTCTAACTATGGCTACACCTTC
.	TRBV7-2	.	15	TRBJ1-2	CASSLVAGLNYGYTF	TGTGCCAGCAGCTTAGTGGCGGGACTCAACTATGGCTACACCTTC
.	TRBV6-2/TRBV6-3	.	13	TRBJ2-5	CASSPQGTGTQYF	TGTGCCAGCAGTCCTCAGGGGACTGGGACCCAGTACTTC
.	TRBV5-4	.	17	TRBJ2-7	CASSRGGGQGATYEQYF	TGTGCCAGCAGCAGAGGGGGAGGGCAGGGGGCCACCTACGAGCAGTACTTC
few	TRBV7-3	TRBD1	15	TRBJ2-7	CASSLTGTGTYEQYF	TGTGCCAGCAGCTTAACCGGGACAGGGACCTACGAGCAGTACTTC
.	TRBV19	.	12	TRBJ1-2	CASSIDTYGYTF	TGTGCCAGTAGTATCGACACCTATGGCTACACCTTC